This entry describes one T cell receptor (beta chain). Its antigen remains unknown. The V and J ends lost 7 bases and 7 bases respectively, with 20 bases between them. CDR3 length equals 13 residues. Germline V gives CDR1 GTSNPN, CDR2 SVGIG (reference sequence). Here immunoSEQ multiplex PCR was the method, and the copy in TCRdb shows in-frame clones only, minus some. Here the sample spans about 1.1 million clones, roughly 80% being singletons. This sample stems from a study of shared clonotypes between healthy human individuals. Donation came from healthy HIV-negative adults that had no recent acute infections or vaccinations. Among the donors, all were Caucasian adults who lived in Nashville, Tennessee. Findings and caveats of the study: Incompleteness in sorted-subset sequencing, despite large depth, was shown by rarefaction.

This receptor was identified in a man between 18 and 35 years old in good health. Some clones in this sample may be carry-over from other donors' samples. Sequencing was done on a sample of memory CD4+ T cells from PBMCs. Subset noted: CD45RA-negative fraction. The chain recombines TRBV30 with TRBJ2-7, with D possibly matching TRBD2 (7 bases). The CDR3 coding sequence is TGTGCCTCCCTAGGGGGGGATACTGTGGAGCAGTACTTC. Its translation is CASLGGDTVEQYF.